The sequence of this T cell receptor (beta chain) was determined in a study of regulatory T cells in long-lasting Graves disease. This clonotype was found a few times. As for time point: newly diagnosed GD, antithyroid drugs for less than 3 months. Construction of the TCR library relied on RNA isolated from PBMCs. TCR beta libraries were built with iRepertoire HTBI primers and Arm-PCR of CDR3 regions. TCRdb used MiXCR to reprocess the multiplex PCR reads, holding one entry per CDR3 protein. This sample has about 460,000 distinct CDR3 sequences, with about 14% found just once. The CDR3 extends over 16 amino acids. V was pared by 4 bases and J by 6 bases, with 5 bases of the junction left unmatched. CDR1 and CDR2 (germline): SGHRS, YFSETQ. In addition, the sample was reused for a study of T cells in Graves' hyperthyroidism and ophthalmopathy.

The receptor comes from a woman aged 45-65 years with Graves disease. Here the sequenced sample was peripheral blood mononuclear cells (PBMCs), taken at new diagnosis, from a patient treated with antithyroid drugs. The chain has TRBV5-1 and TRBJ2-2, with 14 bases aligning to TRBD2. Here the CDR3 reads CASSPTSGRVAGELFF. As DNA, the CDR3 is TGCGCCAGCAGCCCGACTAGCGGGAGGGTAGCCGGGGAGCTGTTTTTT.